This T cell receptor beta chain emerged from a study of control samples from healthy donors and cancer patients. This table comes from immunoSEQ multiplex PCR, and its TCRdb copy is limited to in-frame clones, with some not included. This table holds some 74,000 clones, approximately 94% found once. Germline lookup yields CDR1 MRHNA and CDR2 SNTAGT. V lost 2 bases to trimming and J lost 3 bases, with 9 bases between them. The CDR3 contains 14 residues. V usage is TRBV6-4 and J usage is TRBJ2-3; D gene ambiguous. Sequencing was done on a sample of blood. The sequence was obtained from a woman in her 30s in good health. The CDR3 DNA reads as TGTGCCAGCAGTGACGATCCAGGTACAGATACGCAGTATTTT. Translation gives CASSDDPGTDTQYF.